The T cell receptor (beta chain) described here comes from a study of shared clonotypes between healthy human individuals. The authors' processing: Filtering was not the same, since immunoSEQ gave junction-only sequences without quality scores. Profiled with immunoSEQ multiplex PCR; TCRdb holds only in-frame clones, not every one. That table is the source of V, J and clone size, and D and trimming were worked out from the DNA. The table has a few hundred thousand clones, approximately 97% seen once; the top ten hold around 0.058%. The CDR3 contains 16 residues. V lost 5 bases to trimming and J lost 0 bases, with 14 bases between them. Germline assignment: CDR1 SGHVS and CDR2 FQNEAQ.

This receptor was taken from a woman in her 30s in good health. Source material: naive CD4+ T cells sorted from blood. Subset of the sample: CD45RA+ positively selected. The V and J genes are TRBV7-8 and TRBJ2-1, with a possible D match to TRBD2 (5 bases). In nucleotides, the CDR3 is TGTGCCAGCAGCCCAACTGAGCGGCGCTCCTACAATGAGCAGTTCTTC. Its protein is CASSPTERRSYNEQFF.